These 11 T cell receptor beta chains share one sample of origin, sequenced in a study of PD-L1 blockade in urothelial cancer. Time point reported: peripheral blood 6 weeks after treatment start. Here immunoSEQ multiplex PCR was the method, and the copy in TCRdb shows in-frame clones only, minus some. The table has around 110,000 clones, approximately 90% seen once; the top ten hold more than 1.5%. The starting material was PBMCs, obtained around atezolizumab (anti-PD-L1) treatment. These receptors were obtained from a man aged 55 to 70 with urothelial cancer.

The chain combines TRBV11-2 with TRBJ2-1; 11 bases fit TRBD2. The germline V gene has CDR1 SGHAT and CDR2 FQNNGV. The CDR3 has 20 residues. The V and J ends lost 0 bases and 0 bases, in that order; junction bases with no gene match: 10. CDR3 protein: CASSLERLAGYPSSYNEQFF. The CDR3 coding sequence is TGTGCCAGCAGCTTAGAGAGACTAGCGGGGTACCCAAGCTCCTACAATGAGCAGTTCTTC.

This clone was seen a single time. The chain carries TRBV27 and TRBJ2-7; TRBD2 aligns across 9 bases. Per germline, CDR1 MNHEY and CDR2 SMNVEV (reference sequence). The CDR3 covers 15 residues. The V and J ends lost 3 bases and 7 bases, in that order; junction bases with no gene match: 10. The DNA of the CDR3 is TGTGCCAGCAGTTTTAGCGCTAGCGGGGTTTCGGAGCAGTACTTC. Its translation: CASSFSASGVSEQYF.

Here the CDR3 reads CASRATGVGTDTQYF. In nucleotides, the CDR3 is TGTGCCAGCAGGGCGACAGGGGTCGGCACAGATACGCAGTATTTT. The chain couples TRBV9 to TRBJ2-3, with 8 positions matching TRBD1. The ends lost 5 bases at V and 1 base at J; junction bases unmatched: 6. CDR1 SGDLS and CDR2 YYNGEE come from the germline V gene. This CDR3 has 15 amino acids.

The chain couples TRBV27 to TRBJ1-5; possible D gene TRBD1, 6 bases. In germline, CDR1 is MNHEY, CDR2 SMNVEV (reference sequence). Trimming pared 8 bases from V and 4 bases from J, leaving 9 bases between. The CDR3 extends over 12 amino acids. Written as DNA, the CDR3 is TGTGCCAGCGGGACAAGAAATCAGCCCCAGCATTTT. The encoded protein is CASGTRNQPQHF.

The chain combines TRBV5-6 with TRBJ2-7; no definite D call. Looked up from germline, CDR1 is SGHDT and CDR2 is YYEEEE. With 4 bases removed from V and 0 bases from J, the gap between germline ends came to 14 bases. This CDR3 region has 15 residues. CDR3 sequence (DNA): TGTGCCAGCAGCCTGGGGAACAGACGCTCCTACGAGCAGTACTTC. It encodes CASSLGNRRSYEQYF. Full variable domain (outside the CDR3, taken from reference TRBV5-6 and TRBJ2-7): DAGVTQSPTHLIKTRGQQVTLRCSPKSGHDTVSWYQQALGQGPQFIFQYYEEEERQRGNFPDRFSGHQFPNYSSELNVNALLLGDSALYLCASSLGNRRSYEQYFGPGTRLTVT.

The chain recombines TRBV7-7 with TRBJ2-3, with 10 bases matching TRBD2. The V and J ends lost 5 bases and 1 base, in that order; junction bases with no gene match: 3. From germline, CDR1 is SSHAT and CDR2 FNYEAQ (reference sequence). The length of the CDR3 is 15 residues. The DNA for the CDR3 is TGTGCCAGCAGCGACACTAGCGGGGGCACAGATACGCAGTATTTT. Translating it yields CASSDTSGGTDTQYF.

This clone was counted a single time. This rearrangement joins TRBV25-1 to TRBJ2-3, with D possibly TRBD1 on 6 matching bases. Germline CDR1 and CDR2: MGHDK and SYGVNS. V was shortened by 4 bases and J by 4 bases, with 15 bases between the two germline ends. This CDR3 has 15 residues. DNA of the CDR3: TGTGCCAGCAGTGGAAGGGGGATAGTTTCAGATACGCAGTATTTT. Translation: CASSGRGIVSDTQYF.

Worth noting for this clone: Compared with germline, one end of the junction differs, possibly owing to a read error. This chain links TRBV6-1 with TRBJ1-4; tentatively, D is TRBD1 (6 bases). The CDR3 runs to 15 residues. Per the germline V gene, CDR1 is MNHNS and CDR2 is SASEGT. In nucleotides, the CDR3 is TGTGCCAGCAGAGAAGGGGTACAGGGTAGAGAAAAACTGTTTTTT. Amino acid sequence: CASREGVQGREKLFF.

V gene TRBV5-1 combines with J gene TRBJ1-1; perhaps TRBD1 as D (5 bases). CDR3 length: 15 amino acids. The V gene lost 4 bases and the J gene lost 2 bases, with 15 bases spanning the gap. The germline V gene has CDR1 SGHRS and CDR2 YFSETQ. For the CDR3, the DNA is TGCGCCAGCAGCACAGAGGGACTCTTCAACACTGAAGCTTTCTTT. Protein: CASSTEGLFNTEAFF. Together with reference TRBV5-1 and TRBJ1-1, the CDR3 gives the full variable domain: KAGVTQTPRYLIKTRGQQVTLSCSPISGHRSVSWYQQTPGQGLQFLFEYFSETQRNKGNFPGRFSGRQFSNSRSEMNVSTLELGDSALYLCASSTEGLFNTEAFFGQGTRLTVV.

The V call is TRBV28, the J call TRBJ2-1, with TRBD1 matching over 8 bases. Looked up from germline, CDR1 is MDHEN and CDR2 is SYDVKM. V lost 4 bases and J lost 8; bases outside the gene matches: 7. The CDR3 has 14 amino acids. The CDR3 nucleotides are TGTGCCAGCAGTTCGGTACAGGGGGTGGATGAGCAGTTCTTC. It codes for CASSSVQGVDEQFF.

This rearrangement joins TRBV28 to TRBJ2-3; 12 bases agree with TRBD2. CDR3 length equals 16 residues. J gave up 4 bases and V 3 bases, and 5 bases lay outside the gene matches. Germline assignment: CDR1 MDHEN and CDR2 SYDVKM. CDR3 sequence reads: CASSFSASGRADTQYF. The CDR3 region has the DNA TGTGCCAGCAGTTTTTCAGCTAGCGGGAGGGCAGATACGCAGTATTTT.